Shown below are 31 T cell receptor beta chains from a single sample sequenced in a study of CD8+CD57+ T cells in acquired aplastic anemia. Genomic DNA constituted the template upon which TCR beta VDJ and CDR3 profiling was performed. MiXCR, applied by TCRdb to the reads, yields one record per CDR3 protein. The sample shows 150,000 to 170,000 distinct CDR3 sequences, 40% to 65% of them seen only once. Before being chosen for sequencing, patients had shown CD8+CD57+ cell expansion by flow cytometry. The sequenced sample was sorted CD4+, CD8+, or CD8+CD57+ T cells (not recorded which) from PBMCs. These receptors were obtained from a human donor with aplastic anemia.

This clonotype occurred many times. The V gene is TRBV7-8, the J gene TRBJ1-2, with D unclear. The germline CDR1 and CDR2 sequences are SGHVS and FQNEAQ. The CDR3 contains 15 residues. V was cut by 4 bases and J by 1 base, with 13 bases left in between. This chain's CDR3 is CASSSTQTDNYGYTF. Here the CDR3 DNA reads TGTGCCAGCAGCTCAACACAGACTGATAACTATGGCTACACCTTC.

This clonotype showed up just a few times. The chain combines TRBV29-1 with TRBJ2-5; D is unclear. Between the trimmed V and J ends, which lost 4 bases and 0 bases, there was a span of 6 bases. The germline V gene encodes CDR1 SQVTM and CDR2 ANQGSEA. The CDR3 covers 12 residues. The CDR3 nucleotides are TGCAGCGTTGTAACGTACCAAGAGACCCAGTACTTC. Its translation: CSVVTYQETQYF. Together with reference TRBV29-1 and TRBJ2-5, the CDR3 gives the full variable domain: SAVISQKPSRDICQRGTSLTIQCQVDSQVTMMFWYRQQPGQSLTLIATANQGSEATYESGFVIDKFPISRPNLTFSTLTVSNMSPEDSSIYLCSVVTYQETQYFGPGTRLLVL.

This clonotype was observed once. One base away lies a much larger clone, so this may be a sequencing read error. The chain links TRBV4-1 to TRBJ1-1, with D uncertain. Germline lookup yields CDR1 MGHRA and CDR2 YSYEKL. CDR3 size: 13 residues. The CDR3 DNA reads TGCGCCAGCAGCCAAGCAAAGAGGACTGAAGCTCTCTTT. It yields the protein CASSQAKRTEALF.

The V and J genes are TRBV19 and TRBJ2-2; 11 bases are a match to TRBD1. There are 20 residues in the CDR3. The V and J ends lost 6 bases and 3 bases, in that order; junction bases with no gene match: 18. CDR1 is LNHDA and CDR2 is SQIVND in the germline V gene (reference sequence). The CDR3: CASRTRTGGRPPADTGELFF. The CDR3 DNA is TGTGCCAGTAGGACCCGGACAGGGGGCAGACCCCCGGCGGACACCGGGGAGCTGTTTTTT.

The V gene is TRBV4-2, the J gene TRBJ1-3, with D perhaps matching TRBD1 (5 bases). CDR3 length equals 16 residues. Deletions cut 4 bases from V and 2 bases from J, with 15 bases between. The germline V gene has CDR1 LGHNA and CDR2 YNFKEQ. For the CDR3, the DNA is TGTGCCAGCAGCCCAGACTCGGAAGGGGCTGGAAACACCATATATTTT. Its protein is CASSPDSEGAGNTIYF.

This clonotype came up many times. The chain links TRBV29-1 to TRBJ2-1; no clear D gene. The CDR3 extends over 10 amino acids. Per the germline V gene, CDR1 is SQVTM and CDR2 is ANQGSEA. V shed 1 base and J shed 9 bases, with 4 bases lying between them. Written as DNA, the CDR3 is TGCAGCGTTGAAGTGAGTGAGCAGTTCTTC. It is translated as CSVEVSEQFF.

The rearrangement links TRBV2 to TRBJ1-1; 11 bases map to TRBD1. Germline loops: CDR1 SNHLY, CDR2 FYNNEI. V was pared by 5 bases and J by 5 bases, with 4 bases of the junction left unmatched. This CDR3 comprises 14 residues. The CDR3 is CASSWTGGGTEAFF. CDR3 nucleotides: TGTGCCAGCAGTTGGACAGGGGGCGGAACTGAAGCTTTCTTT.

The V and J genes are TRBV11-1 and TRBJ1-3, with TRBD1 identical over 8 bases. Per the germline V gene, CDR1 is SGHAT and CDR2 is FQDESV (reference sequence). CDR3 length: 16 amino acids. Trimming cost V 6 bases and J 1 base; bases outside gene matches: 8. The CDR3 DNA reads TGTGCCAGCAGGATATCGGACAGGGAATCTGGAAACACCATATATTTT. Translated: CASRISDRESGNTIYF.

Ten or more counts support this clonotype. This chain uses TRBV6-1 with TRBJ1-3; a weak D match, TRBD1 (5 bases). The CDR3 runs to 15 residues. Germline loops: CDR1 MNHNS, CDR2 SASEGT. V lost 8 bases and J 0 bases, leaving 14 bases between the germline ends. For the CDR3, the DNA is TGTGCCAGCCATACTCAGGGCTACTCTGGAAACACCATATATTTT. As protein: CASHTQGYSGNTIYF.

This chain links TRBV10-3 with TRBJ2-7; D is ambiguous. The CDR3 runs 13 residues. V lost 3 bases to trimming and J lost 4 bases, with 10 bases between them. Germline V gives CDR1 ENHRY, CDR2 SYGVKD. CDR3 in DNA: TGTGCCATCAGTGAACCCGGACGTTACGAGCAGTACTTC. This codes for CAISEPGRYEQYF.

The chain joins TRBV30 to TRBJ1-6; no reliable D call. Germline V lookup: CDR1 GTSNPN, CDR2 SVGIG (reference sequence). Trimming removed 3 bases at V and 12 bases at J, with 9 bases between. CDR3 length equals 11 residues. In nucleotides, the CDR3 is TGTGCCTGGAGCGAGGGAGAACCCCTCCACTTT. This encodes CAWSEGEPLHF.

The CDR3 protein is CAMGNGQPQHF. Here the CDR3 DNA reads TGTGCCATGGGGAATGGGCAGCCCCAGCATTTT. This chain links TRBV10-3 with TRBJ1-5; D remains unclear. CDR3 size: 11 residues. The germline V gene has CDR1 ENHRY and CDR2 SYGVKD. Trimming left V 9 bases short and J 7 bases short, with 10 bases between.

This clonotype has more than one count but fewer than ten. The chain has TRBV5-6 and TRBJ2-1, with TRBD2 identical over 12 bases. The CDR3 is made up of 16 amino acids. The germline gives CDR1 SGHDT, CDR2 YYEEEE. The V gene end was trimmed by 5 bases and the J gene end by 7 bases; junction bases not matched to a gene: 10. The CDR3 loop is CASSIQTSGGLNEQFF. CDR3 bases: TGTGCCAGCAGTATACAGACTAGCGGGGGTTTGAATGAGCAGTTCTTC.

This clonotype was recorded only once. The CDR3 coding sequence is TGTGCCAGTAGAGCAAGGGACACCGGGGAGCTGTTTTTT. It yields the protein CASRARDTGELFF. The chain recombines TRBV19 with TRBJ2-2; no clear D. The CDR3 has 13 amino acids. Germline loops: CDR1 LNHDA, CDR2 SQIVND (reference sequence). Deletions cut 6 bases from V and 3 bases from J, with 8 bases between.

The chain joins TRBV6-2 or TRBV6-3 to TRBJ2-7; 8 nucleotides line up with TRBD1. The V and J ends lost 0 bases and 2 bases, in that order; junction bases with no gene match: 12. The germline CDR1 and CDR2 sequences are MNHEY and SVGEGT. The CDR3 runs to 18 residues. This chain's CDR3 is CASSYSKIPGQGAYEQYF. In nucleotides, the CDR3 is TGTGCCAGCAGTTACTCGAAAATTCCCGGACAGGGTGCCTACGAGCAGTACTTC.

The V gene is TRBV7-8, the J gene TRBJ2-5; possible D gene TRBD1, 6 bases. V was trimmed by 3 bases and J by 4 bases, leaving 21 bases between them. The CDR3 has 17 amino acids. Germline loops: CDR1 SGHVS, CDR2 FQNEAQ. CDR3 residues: CASSLGVGARTGETQYF. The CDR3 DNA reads TGTGCCAGCAGCTTGGGCGTGGGGGCGAGGACGGGAGAGACCCAGTACTTC. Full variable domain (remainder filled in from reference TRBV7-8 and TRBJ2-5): GAGVSQSPRYKVAKRGQDVALRCDPISGHVSLFWYQQALGQGPEFLTYFQNEAQLDKSGLPSDRFFAERPEGSVSTLKIQRTQQEDSAVYLCASSLGVGARTGETQYFGPGTRLLVL.

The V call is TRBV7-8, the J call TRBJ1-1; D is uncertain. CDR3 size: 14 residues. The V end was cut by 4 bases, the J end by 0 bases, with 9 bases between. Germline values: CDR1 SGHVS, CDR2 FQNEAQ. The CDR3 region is CASSSTVMNTEAFF. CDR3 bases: TGTGCCAGCAGCTCGACGGTGATGAACACTGAAGCTTTCTTT.

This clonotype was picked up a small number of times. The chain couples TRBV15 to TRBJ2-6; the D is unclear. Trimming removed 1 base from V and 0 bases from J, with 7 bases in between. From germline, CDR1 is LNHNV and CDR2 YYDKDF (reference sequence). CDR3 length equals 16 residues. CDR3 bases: TGTGCCACCAGCAGAGGCTTCTCCTCTGGGGCCAACGTCCTGACTTTC. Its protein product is CATSRGFSSGANVLTF.

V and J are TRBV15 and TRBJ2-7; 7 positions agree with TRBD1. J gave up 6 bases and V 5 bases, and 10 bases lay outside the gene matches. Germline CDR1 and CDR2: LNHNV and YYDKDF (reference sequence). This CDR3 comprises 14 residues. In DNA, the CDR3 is TGTGCCACCAGCGGGAGACAGGGTCAAGCCGAGCAGTACTTC. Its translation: CATSGRQGQAEQYF.

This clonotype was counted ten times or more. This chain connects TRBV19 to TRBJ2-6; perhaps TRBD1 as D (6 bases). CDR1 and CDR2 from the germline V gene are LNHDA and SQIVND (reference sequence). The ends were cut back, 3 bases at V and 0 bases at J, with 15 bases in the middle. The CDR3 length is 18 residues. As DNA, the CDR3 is TGTGCCAGTAGTATTCGTAACAGGGACCTCTCTGGGGCCAACGTCCTGACTTTC. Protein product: CASSIRNRDLSGANVLTF.

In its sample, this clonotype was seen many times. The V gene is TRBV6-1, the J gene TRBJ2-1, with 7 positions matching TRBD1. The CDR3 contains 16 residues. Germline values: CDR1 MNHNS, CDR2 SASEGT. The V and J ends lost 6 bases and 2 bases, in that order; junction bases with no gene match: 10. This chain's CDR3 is CASSVRKGAPYNEQFF. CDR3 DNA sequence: TGTGCCAGCAGCGTCCGTAAGGGGGCCCCCTACAATGAGCAGTTCTTC.

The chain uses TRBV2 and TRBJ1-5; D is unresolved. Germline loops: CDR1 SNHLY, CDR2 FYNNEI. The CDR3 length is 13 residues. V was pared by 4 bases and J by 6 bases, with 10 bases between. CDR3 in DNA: TGTGCCAGCAGTGTCTCTGGAGGTCAGCCCCAGCATTTT. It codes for CASSVSGGQPQHF.

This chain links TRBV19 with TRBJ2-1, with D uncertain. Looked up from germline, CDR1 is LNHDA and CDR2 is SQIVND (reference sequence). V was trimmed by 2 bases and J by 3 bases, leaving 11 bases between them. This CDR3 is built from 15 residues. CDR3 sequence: CASSISTALYNEQFF. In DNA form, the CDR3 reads TGTGCCAGTAGTATAAGTACGGCCCTCTACAATGAGCAGTTCTTC.

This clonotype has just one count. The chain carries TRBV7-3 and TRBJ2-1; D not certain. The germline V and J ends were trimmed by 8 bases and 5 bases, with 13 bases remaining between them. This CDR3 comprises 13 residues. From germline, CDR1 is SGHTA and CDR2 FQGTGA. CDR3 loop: CASSRGVDNEQFF. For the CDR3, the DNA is TGTGCCAGCTCCCGAGGAGTCGACAATGAGCAGTTCTTC.

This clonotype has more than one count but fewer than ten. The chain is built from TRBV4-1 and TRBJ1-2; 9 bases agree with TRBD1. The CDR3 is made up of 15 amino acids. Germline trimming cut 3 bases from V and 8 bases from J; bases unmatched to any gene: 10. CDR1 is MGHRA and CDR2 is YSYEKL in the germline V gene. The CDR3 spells CASSQATGGNMGYTF. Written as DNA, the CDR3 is TGCGCCAGCAGCCAGGCGACAGGGGGTAATATGGGCTACACCTTC.

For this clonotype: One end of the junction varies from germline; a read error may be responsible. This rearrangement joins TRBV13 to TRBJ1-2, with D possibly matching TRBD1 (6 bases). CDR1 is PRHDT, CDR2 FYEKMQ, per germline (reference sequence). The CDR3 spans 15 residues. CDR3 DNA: TGTGCCAGCAGTTTAGACGCAGGGGCTTACTATGGCTACACCTTC. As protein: CASSLDAGAYYGYTF.

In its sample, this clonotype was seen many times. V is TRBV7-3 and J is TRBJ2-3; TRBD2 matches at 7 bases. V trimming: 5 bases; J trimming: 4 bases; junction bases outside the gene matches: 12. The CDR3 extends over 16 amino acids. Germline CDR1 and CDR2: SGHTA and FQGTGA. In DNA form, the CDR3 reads TGTGCCAGCAGCGTTCAAGCGGGGCCGGTGGCAGATACGCAGTATTTT. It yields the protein CASSVQAGPVADTQYF.

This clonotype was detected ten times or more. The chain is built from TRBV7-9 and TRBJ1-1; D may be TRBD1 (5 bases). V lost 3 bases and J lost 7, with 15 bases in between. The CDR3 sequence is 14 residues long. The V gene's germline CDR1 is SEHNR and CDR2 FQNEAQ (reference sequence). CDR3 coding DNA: TGTGCCAGCAGCTTCGGGACCAAAAAGGGTGAAGCTTTCTTT. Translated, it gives CASSFGTKKGEAFF.

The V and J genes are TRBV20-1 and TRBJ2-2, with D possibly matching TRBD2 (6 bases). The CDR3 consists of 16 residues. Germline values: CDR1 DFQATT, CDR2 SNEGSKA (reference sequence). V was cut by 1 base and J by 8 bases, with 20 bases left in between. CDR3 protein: CSARAPYTGEAGELFF. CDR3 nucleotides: TGCAGTGCTAGAGCCCCGTATACGGGAGAAGCTGGGGAGCTGTTTTTT.

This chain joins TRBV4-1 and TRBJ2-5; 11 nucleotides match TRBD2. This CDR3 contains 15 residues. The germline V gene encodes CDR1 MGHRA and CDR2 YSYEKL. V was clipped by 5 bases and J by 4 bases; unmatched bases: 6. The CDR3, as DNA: TGCGCCAGCAGCTTCGGTAGCGGGGGGGCAGAGACCCAGTACTTC. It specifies CASSFGSGGAETQYF.

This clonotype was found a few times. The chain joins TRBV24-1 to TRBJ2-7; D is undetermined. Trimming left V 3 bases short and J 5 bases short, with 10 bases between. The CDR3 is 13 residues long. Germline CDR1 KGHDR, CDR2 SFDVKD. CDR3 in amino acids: CATSDLIADEQYF. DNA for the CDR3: TGTGCCACCAGTGATCTCATTGCCGACGAGCAGTACTTC.